The 26 T cell receptor beta chains reported below all come from one sample, sequenced in a study of blood T cell repertoires in COVID-19 (TCRdb year 2020). The protocol used for the library was the immunoSEQ multiplex PCR assay. TCRdb provides this immuneACCESS table in a form limited to in-frame rearrangements. Some clones are lacking; in checked studies, under half of them reflect an unresolved V gene, and why the rest are absent is not known. The sample table records approximately 61,000 clones; around 81% of these occur just once. The top ten constitute approximately 5% of the sample. Sequenced input: peripheral blood. The origin of the receptors is a man in his 70s with acute or convalescent COVID-19.

The rearrangement links TRBV7-8 to TRBJ2-1; TRBD2 matches at 8 bases. Germline CDR1 and CDR2: SGHVS and FQNEAQ. There are 15 residues in the CDR3. J was trimmed by 4 bases and V by 6 bases; bases with no gene match: 8. For the CDR3, the DNA is TGTGCCAGCAGATTCACGGGGGGGACATACAATGAGCAGTTCTTC. Encoded protein: CASRFTGGTYNEQFF.

The chain joins TRBV10-2 to TRBJ2-5; TRBD1 might be the D (6 bases). The germline CDR1 and CDR2 sequences are WSHSY and SAAADI. The germline V and J ends were trimmed by 4 bases and 4 bases, with 13 bases remaining between them. The CDR3 spans 14 residues. The CDR3 coding sequence is TGCGCCAGCAGTGGGGGCAGGGGCCTAGAGACCCAGTACTTC. This gives the protein CASSGGRGLETQYF.

J is TRBJ1-5 and V is TRBV19; no clear D. Deletions cut 4 bases from V and 5 bases from J, with 12 bases between. CDR1 is LNHDA, CDR2 SQIVND, per germline (reference sequence). This CDR3 contains 14 residues. This chain's CDR3 is CASSRLVSDQPQHF. The CDR3 bases are TGTGCCAGTAGTAGACTGGTGTCGGATCAGCCCCAGCATTTT.

The V and J genes are TRBV27 and TRBJ1-2; the D is unclear. The germline V and J ends were trimmed by 2 bases and 8 bases, with 15 bases remaining between them. Germline V gene sequence: CDR1 MNHEY, CDR2 SMNVEV (reference sequence). The CDR3 contains 14 residues. The CDR3 sequence is CASSLNAGVWGYTF. CDR3 DNA: TGTGCCAGCAGTTTAAACGCCGGGGTATGGGGCTACACCTTC.

The CDR3 protein is CASSRTGNTDTQYF. The CDR3, as DNA: TGTGCCAGTAGCCGGACAGGGAACACAGATACGCAGTATTTT. The rearrangement joins TRBV19 to TRBJ2-3; TRBD1 matches at 8 bases. Germline V CDR1 and CDR2: LNHDA, SQIVND (reference sequence). The CDR3 has 14 amino acids. The V segment lost 6 bases and the J segment 2 bases; nucleotides outside the gene matches: 4.

In its sample, this clone was seen once. V and J are TRBV7-3 and TRBJ2-1; 14 nucleotides agree with TRBD2. The CDR3 consists of 15 residues. Germline V CDR1 and CDR2: SGHTA, FQGTGA. The junction had 2 bases not matched to a gene; V was cut back by 5 bases and J by 5 bases. The CDR3 DNA is TGTGCCAGCAGCCGGACTAGCGGGGGGAACAATGAGCAGTTCTTC. This encodes CASSRTSGGNNEQFF.

The rearrangement uses TRBV7-3 and TRBJ1-6; D is unresolved. The CDR3 length is 14 residues. Germline lookup yields CDR1 SGHTA and CDR2 FQGTGA. V dropped 2 bases and J dropped 6 bases, with 8 bases sitting between them. For the CDR3, the DNA is TGTGCCAGCAGCTTAGCGGCCTCTAATTCACCCCTCCACTTT. Its protein is CASSLAASNSPLHF.

The V call is TRBV12-3 or TRBV12-4, the J call TRBJ2-1, with 8 bases lining up with TRBD2. With 6 bases clipped from V and 7 bases from J, the junction kept 5 bases outside the gene matches. The CDR3 runs 13 residues. CDR3 nucleotide sequence: TGTGCCAGCAGGGCGGGACTAGGGAATGAGCAGTTCTTC. This codes for CASRAGLGNEQFF.

This clone is medium-sized (0.01 to 0.1%). The rearrangement links TRBV7-9 to TRBJ1-2, with 8 bases lining up with TRBD1. The CDR3 contains 12 residues. The J segment lost 4 bases and the V segment lost 6 bases, leaving 1 base of the junction unmatched. CDR1 and CDR2 from the germline V gene are SEHNR and FQNEAQ (reference sequence). CDR3 loop: CASRDRVYGYTF. The CDR3 nucleotides read TGTGCCAGCAGGGACAGGGTCTATGGCTACACCTTC.

This chain links TRBV7-2 with TRBJ1-3, with no clear D. The CDR3 runs 15 residues. Per germline, CDR1 SGHTA and CDR2 FQGNSA. The V gene lost 3 bases and the J gene lost 0 bases, with 9 bases spanning the gap. CDR3 amino acids: CASSLGGNSGNTIYF. CDR3 coding DNA: TGTGCCAGCAGCTTGGGAGGGAACTCTGGAAACACCATATATTTT. Full variable domain (rest looked up from reference TRBV7-2 and TRBJ1-3): GAGVSQSPSNKVTEKGKDVELRCDPISGHTALYWYRQSLGQGLEFLIYFQGNSAPDKSGLPSDRFSAERTGGSVSTLTIQRTQQEDSAVYLCASSLGGNSGNTIYFGEGSWLTVV.

V and J are TRBV7-6 and TRBJ1-5; 7 bases line up with TRBD1. The CDR3 is 17 amino acids. Germline values: CDR1 SGHVS, CDR2 FNYEAQ. Losses at the gene ends were 5 bases for V and 3 bases for J; bases not matched to a gene: 13. CDR3 DNA: TGTGCCAGCAGCAACAAGCCGGGACAGAGAGTCAATCAGCCCCAGCATTTT. Translation gives CASSNKPGQRVNQPQHF.

The rearrangement joins TRBV28 to TRBJ1-4; possibly TRBD1 for D (6 bases). CDR3 length: 14 residues. CDR1 is MDHEN, CDR2 SYDVKM, per germline. The V gene lost 6 bases and the J gene lost 6 bases, with 14 bases spanning the gap. CDR3 amino acids: CASSTSGGHEKLFF. The DNA for the CDR3 is TGTGCCAGCAGCACTTCTGGGGGCCATGAAAAACTGTTTTTT.

The rearrangement links TRBV6-4 to TRBJ2-2; the match to TRBD2 covers 10 bases. V was clipped by 5 bases and J by 8 bases; unmatched bases: 8. There are 15 residues in the CDR3. Germline loops: CDR1 MRHNA, CDR2 SNTAGT. Here the CDR3 reads CASSRSGGATGELFF. The CDR3 region has the DNA TGTGCCAGCAGTCGCAGCGGGGGGGCAACGGGGGAGCTGTTTTTT.

The V call is TRBV5-1, the J call TRBJ1-1; D remains unclear. Per germline, CDR1 SGHRS and CDR2 YFSETQ. This CDR3 region has 14 residues. The V and J ends lost 1 base and 4 bases respectively, with 11 bases between them. The CDR3 DNA reads as TGCGCCAGCAGCTTGAGTCCCTCGGGCACTGAAGCTTTCTTT. Its translation: CASSLSPSGTEAFF. Looking up the rest from reference TRBV5-1 and TRBJ1-1 gives the full variable domain: KAGVTQTPRYLIKTRGQQVTLSCSPISGHRSVSWYQQTPGQGLQFLFEYFSETQRNKGNFPGRFSGRQFSNSRSEMNVSTLELGDSALYLCASSLSPSGTEAFFGQGTRLTVV.

The V and J genes are TRBV18 and TRBJ2-5; TRBD2 might be the D (5 bases). CDR1 KGHSH and CDR2 LQKENI come from the germline V gene. The CDR3 spans 16 residues. V was pared by 0 bases and J by 2 bases, with 13 bases between. The CDR3: CASSPPSLAFQETQYF. CDR3 sequence (DNA): TGTGCCAGCTCACCACCGAGTCTAGCATTTCAAGAGACCCAGTACTTC.

The V gene is TRBV5-8, the J gene TRBJ2-6; 9 bases are a match to TRBD2. Germline V CDR1 and CDR2: SGHTS, YDEGEE. The CDR3 is 20 residues long. The junction had 11 bases not matched to a gene; V was cut back by 1 base and J by 0 bases. The CDR3 DNA reads TGTGCCAGCAGCTTGAGTAGCGGGGGTAACCTTTACTCTGGGGCCAACGTCCTGACTTTC. Its translation is CASSLSSGGNLYSGANVLTF.

This chain links TRBV28 with TRBJ1-2, with D possibly TRBD1 on 6 matching bases. Germline CDR1 reads MDHEN; CDR2 reads SYDVKM. The V end was cut by 10 bases, the J end by 4 bases, with 22 bases between. The CDR3 length is 15 residues. The CDR3 protein is CATGGQGTTGYGYTF. For the CDR3, the DNA is TGTGCCACCGGGGGGCAGGGCACTACGGGCTATGGCTACACCTTC.

The V gene is TRBV27, the J gene TRBJ1-1; a weak D match, TRBD1 (6 bases). With 3 bases removed from V and 3 bases from J, the gap between germline ends came to 17 bases. There are 16 residues in the CDR3. Germline lookup yields CDR1 MNHEY and CDR2 SMNVEV (reference sequence). Written as DNA, the CDR3 is TGTGCCAGCAGTTTCCCCACACAGGGATCGGACACTGAAGCTTTCTTT. Translating it yields CASSFPTQGSDTEAFF.

CDR3 in amino acids: CASSDLAGANTGELFF. For the CDR3, the DNA is TGTGCCAGCAGCGATTTAGCGGGTGCGAACACCGGGGAGCTGTTTTTT. The V call is TRBV7-6, the J call TRBJ2-2; 7 bases map to TRBD2. The germline CDR1 and CDR2 sequences are SGHVS and FNYEAQ. The V and J ends lost 5 bases and 0 bases, in that order; junction bases with no gene match: 6. This CDR3 spans 16 amino acids. The full variable domain, completed using reference TRBV7-6 and TRBJ2-2, is GAGVSQSPRYKVTKRGQDVALRCDPISGHVSLYWYRQALGQGPEFLTYFNYEAQQDKSGLPNDRFSAERPEGSISTLTIQRTEQRDSAMYRCASSDLAGANTGELFFGEGSRLTVL.

V and J are TRBV7-2 and TRBJ1-1; 7 nucleotides align to TRBD1. The V gene end was trimmed by 5 bases and the J gene end by 2 bases; junction bases not matched to a gene: 11. The CDR3 is 16 residues long. Germline-derived CDR1 and CDR2 are SGHTA and FQGNSA. For the CDR3, the DNA is TGTGCCAGCAGCCCAAGAGGGGGCAGGGGAAACACTGAAGCTTTCTTT. Encoded protein: CASSPRGGRGNTEAFF.

The rearrangement uses TRBV15 and TRBJ2-6; D is undetermined. V was trimmed by 0 bases and J by 0 bases, leaving 15 bases between them. CDR1 and CDR2 from the germline V gene are LNHNV and YYDKDF (reference sequence). This CDR3 spans 19 amino acids. CDR3 residues: CATSRDLGRILSGANVLTF. The CDR3 DNA reads TGTGCCACCAGCAGAGATCTTGGGCGAATTCTCTCTGGGGCCAACGTCCTGACTTTC.

V is TRBV9 and J is TRBJ2-4; D possibly corresponds to TRBD2 (5 bases). This CDR3 has 13 amino acids. V shed 3 bases and J shed 7 bases, with 11 bases lying between them. Germline V CDR1 and CDR2: SGDLS, YYNGEE. Here the CDR3 reads CASSGRGVNIQYF. The CDR3, as DNA: TGTGCCAGCAGCGGCCGGGGAGTGAACATTCAGTACTTC. Looking up the rest from reference TRBV9 and TRBJ2-4 gives the full variable domain: DSGVTQTPKHLITATGQRVTLRCSPRSGDLSVYWYQQSLDQGLQFLIQYYNGEERAKGNILERFSAQQFPDLHSELNLSSLELGDSALYFCASSGRGVNIQYFGAGTRLSVL.

The genes are TRBV4-1 and TRBJ1-2; TRBD1 is a possible D gene (5 bases). CDR3 size: 15 residues. The V end lost 1 base, the J end lost 4 bases, and 13 bases lay between the germline ends. Germline V gene sequence: CDR1 MGHRA, CDR2 YSYEKL. DNA for the CDR3: TGCGCCAGCAGCCAAGGTATTCTCAGGGCCTATGGCTACACCTTC. It yields the protein CASSQGILRAYGYTF.

The chain joins TRBV7-9 to TRBJ2-3; D might be TRBD2 (6 bases). Trimming stripped 5 bases from V and 2 bases from J, with 14 bases between. The CDR3 spans 15 residues. Germline loops: CDR1 SEHNR, CDR2 FQNEAQ (reference sequence). CDR3 in amino acids: CASSKFSGLTDTQYF. For the CDR3, the DNA is TGTGCCAGCAGCAAATTTAGCGGACTCACAGATACGCAGTATTTT.

The V and J genes are TRBV14 and TRBJ2-1; 14 bases map to TRBD2. The V gene's germline CDR1 is SGHDN and CDR2 FVKESK. Losses at the gene ends were 6 bases for V and 6 bases for J; bases not matched to a gene: 4. This CDR3 region has 15 residues. The CDR3 spells CASRRGLAGGNEQFF. DNA of the CDR3: TGTGCCAGCAGACGAGGACTAGCGGGAGGCAATGAGCAGTTCTTC.

The chain couples TRBV29-1 to TRBJ2-1, with D unresolved. There are 14 residues in the CDR3. V gave up 5 bases and J gave up 2 bases, with 13 bases separating them. Germline CDR1 SQVTM, CDR2 ANQGSEA. CDR3 region: CSVQIRVPYNEQFF. The CDR3 DNA follows: TGCAGCGTTCAGATTCGGGTCCCCTACAATGAGCAGTTCTTC.